This T cell receptor (beta chain) derives from a study of regulatory T cells in long-lasting Graves disease. V lost 0 bases, J lost 9 bases, and 15 bases stayed unmatched. From germline, CDR1 is DFQATT and CDR2 SNEGSKA (reference sequence). The CDR3 is made up of 16 amino acids. This clonotype was observed a handful of times. The sample's time point: newly diagnosed GD, antithyroid drugs for less than 3 months. PBMCs provided the RNA from which the TCR library was made. Arm-PCR of CDR3 regions with iRepertoire HTBI primers generated TCR beta libraries. Each CDR3 protein gets one entry after TCRdb re-called the multiplex PCR reads with MiXCR. The table has roughly 440,000 distinct CDR3 sequences, 16% seen once; the top ten hold 20% to 25%. This sample was also put to use in a study of T cells in Graves' hyperthyroidism and ophthalmopathy.

The J gene is TRBJ2-3, the V gene TRBV20-1; 7 bases map to TRBD2. This clonotype was obtained from a woman between 18 and 29 years old with Graves disease. This material consisted of peripheral blood mononuclear cells (PBMCs), taken at new diagnosis, from a patient treated with antithyroid drugs. CDR3 residues: CSARDIAGQGLRTQYF. DNA for the CDR3: TGCAGTGCTAGAGATATAGCGGGCCAAGGTCTCAGGACGCAGTATTTT.